The 25 T cell receptor beta chains reported below all come from one sample, sequenced in a study of blood T cells in healthy people across ages. Together with a sample-barcoded 5' primer, a J-beta primer mix was included in a second PCR lasting roughly 7 to 11 cycles. Using its own MiXCR run on the 5' RACE reads, TCRdb lists one record per CDR3 protein. The table includes more than 1,000,000 distinct CDR3 sequences, less than 25% detected once. The sample was also linked to a second study, of T cells of mothers and their children.

Sequences were obtained from blood. These receptor sequences come from a girl aged 2-10 years in good health.

The chain combines TRBV11-2 with TRBJ1-1, with a tentative D call TRBD1 (6 bases). The V end was cut by 6 bases, the J end by 4 bases, with 12 bases between. CDR1 is SGHAT and CDR2 is FQNNGV in the germline V gene. CDR3 size: 13 residues. The CDR3 nucleotides are TGTGCCAGCAGAAACAGGGTGTCCACTGAAGCTTTCTTT. It is translated as CASRNRVSTEAFF.

The chain is built from TRBV3-1 and TRBJ2-7; maybe TRBD1 (5 bases). V was shortened by 0 bases and J by 12 bases, with 9 bases between the two germline ends. Germline V gene data show CDR1 as LGHDT and CDR2 as YNNKEL (reference sequence). This CDR3 spans 11 amino acids. CDR3 protein: CASSQEQVRYF. The CDR3 DNA follows: TGTGCCAGCAGCCAAGAACAGGTCCGGTACTTC.

This clonotype was picked up a small number of times. The V call is TRBV7-9, the J call TRBJ2-7, with a possible D match to TRBD1 (6 bases). CDR1 SEHNR and CDR2 FQNEAQ come from the germline V gene (reference sequence). This CDR3 comprises 15 residues. Deletions cut 8 bases from V and 3 bases from J, with 20 bases between. In DNA form, the CDR3 reads TGTGCCAGCTCGCCCCCCTCCGGGACAAGCTACGAGCAGTACTTC. Residues: CASSPPSGTSYEQYF.

This clonotype turned up a few times. The chain couples TRBV4-3 to TRBJ1-2, with 8 positions matching TRBD1. Germline CDR1 reads LGHNA; CDR2 reads YSLEER. The V gene end was trimmed by 0 bases and the J gene end by 6 bases; junction bases not matched to a gene: 6. The CDR3 has 15 residues. Here the CDR3 DNA reads TGCGCCAGCAGCCAAGACAGGGGGCTTTCCAATGGCTACACCTTC. This translates into CASSQDRGLSNGYTF.

The rearrangement joins TRBV6-2 or TRBV6-3 to TRBJ2-1; TRBD2 agrees at 9 bases. The ends lost 6 bases at V and 2 bases at J; junction bases unmatched: 8. Germline-derived CDR1 and CDR2 are MNHEY and SVGEGT. The length of the CDR3 is 16 residues. In DNA form, the CDR3 reads TGTGCCAGCAGCTTCCGACTAGCGGACACCTACAATGAGCAGTTCTTC. Protein product: CASSFRLADTYNEQFF.

The chain couples TRBV24-1 to TRBJ2-1; D is undetermined. With 4 bases removed from V and 8 bases from J, the gap between germline ends came to 20 bases. CDR1 KGHDR and CDR2 SFDVKD come from the germline V gene. The CDR3 has 16 residues. CDR3 residues: CATSESLGNQVDEQFF. The CDR3 bases are TGTGCCACCAGTGAATCCCTAGGTAATCAGGTGGATGAGCAGTTCTTC.

This clonotype occurred a few times. V is TRBV7-2 and J is TRBJ2-5; D might be TRBD1 (6 bases). The last part of the DNA fits TRBJ2-7 better; the J call may be wrong. The CDR3 contains 15 residues. Germline V gene data show CDR1 as SGHTA and CDR2 as FQGNSA. The CDR3 nucleotides read TGTGCCAGCAGCAGAGACAGGCGCTTCTCCTACGAGCAGTACTTC. The encoded protein is CASSRDRRFSYEQYF.

This chain connects TRBV20-1 to TRBJ2-5, with D possibly matching TRBD2 (6 bases). Between the trimmed V and J ends, which lost 6 bases and 4 bases, there was a span of 15 bases. The CDR3 consists of 13 residues. In germline, CDR1 is DFQATT, CDR2 SNEGSKA (reference sequence). In nucleotides, the CDR3 is TGCAGTGCGCGGAGAAGAGCGGGAGAGACCCAGTACTTC. Amino acids: CSARRRAGETQYF.

This clonotype was detected only a few times. Its ends do not fully match the called genes, so a read error is possible. J is TRBJ1-2 and V is TRBV11-2, with unresolved D. The V gene's germline CDR1 is SGHAT and CDR2 FQNNGV. The CDR3 is made up of 12 amino acids. The CDR3 coding sequence is TGTGTCAGCAGCTTAGATGGATATGGCTACACCTTC. Its protein is CVSSLDGYGYTF. The full variable domain, its missing parts supplied by reference TRBV11-2 and TRBJ1-2, is EAGVAQSPRYKIIEKRQSVAFWCNPISGHATLYWYQQILGQGPKLLIQFQNNGVVDDSQLPKDRFSAERLKGVDSTLKIQPAKLEDSAVYLCVSSLDGYGYTFGSGTRLTVV.

This sequence joins TRBV3-1 and TRBJ1-1; D is ambiguous. Trimming took off 4 bases at V and 10 bases at J, with 16 bases between the two ends. The CDR3 is 13 residues long. CDR1 is LGHDT and CDR2 is YNNKEL in the germline V gene (reference sequence). The CDR3 spells CASSPKLGRVAFF. The CDR3 bases are TGTGCCAGCAGCCCCAAACTGGGCCGGGTAGCTTTCTTT.

The chain couples TRBV4-1 to TRBJ2-6, with TRBD1 matching 8 bases. V trimming: 10 bases; J trimming: 2 bases; junction bases outside the gene matches: 1. Germline lookup yields CDR1 MGHRA and CDR2 YSYEKL. The CDR3 consists of 13 residues. Written as DNA, the CDR3 is TGCGCCATCAGGGGGCCTGGGGCCAACGTCCTGACTTTC. Protein sequence: CAIRGPGANVLTF.

The rearrangement links TRBV20-1 to TRBJ2-5; the D gene is possibly TRBD2 (6 bases). The CDR3 extends over 14 amino acids. V lost 3 bases to trimming and J lost 4 bases, with 15 bases between them. Per the germline V gene, CDR1 is DFQATT and CDR2 is SNEGSKA (reference sequence). For the CDR3, the DNA is TGCAGTGCTAGTTTTACAGTGGGGGGAGAGACCCAGTACTTC. Translating it yields CSASFTVGGETQYF.

The rearrangement joins TRBV20-1 to TRBJ1-6; D possibly corresponds to TRBD1 (5 bases). Trimming took off 0 bases at V and 6 bases at J, with 6 bases between the two ends. In germline, CDR1 is DFQATT, CDR2 SNEGSKA (reference sequence). The CDR3 length is 13 residues. In DNA form, the CDR3 reads TGCAGTGCTAGAGACAGGGCTAATTCACCCCTCCACTTT. This gives the protein CSARDRANSPLHF.

This rearrangement joins TRBV9 to TRBJ2-1; D possibly matches TRBD1 or TRBD2 (5 bases each). The germline V gene encodes CDR1 SGDLS and CDR2 YYNGEE. V gave up 2 bases and J gave up 4 bases, with 7 bases separating them. The length of the CDR3 is 13 residues. The CDR3, as DNA: TGTGCCAGCAGCGTGAGGGGTTACAATGAGCAGTTCTTC. It is translated as CASSVRGYNEQFF.

The J gene is TRBJ1-1, the V gene TRBV5-1; 8 bases are shared with TRBD1. CDR1 SGHRS and CDR2 YFSETQ come from the germline V gene. The V and J ends lost 0 bases and 7 bases, in that order; junction bases with no gene match: 2. CDR3 size: 13 residues. CDR3 coding DNA: TGCGCCAGCAGCTTGGGAGACAGGGGTGAAGCTTTCTTT. It codes for CASSLGDRGEAFF.

Only a few counts were recorded for this clonotype. The chain joins TRBV12-3 or TRBV12-4 to TRBJ2-3, with 9 bases that match TRBD2. This CDR3 spans 15 amino acids. The junction had 6 bases not matched to a gene; V was cut back by 5 bases and J by 3 bases. The CDR3 DNA reads TGTGCCAGCAGTCCAACGGGACTAGCTACAGATACGCAGTATTTT. The encoded protein is CASSPTGLATDTQYF.

V and J are TRBV20-1 and TRBJ2-7; 7 bases line up with TRBD2. Germline-derived CDR1 and CDR2 are DFQATT and SNEGSKA (reference sequence). The CDR3 length is 14 residues. J was trimmed by 3 bases and V by 2 bases; bases with no gene match: 7. CDR3 sequence reads: CSARTGGRLYEQYF. CDR3 bases: TGCAGTGCTAGAACGGGGGGTCGACTCTACGAGCAGTACTTC.

This chain's CDR3 is CSADTGEGTGELFF. Here the CDR3 DNA reads TGCAGTGCGGATACAGGGGAGGGGACCGGGGAGCTGTTTTTT. V usage is TRBV20-1 and J usage is TRBJ2-2; the D gene could be TRBD1 or TRBD2 (7 bases each). Germline V gene lookup returns CDR1 DFQATT and CDR2 SNEGSKA (reference sequence). Trimming left V 6 bases short and J 5 bases short, with 16 bases between. The CDR3 sequence is 14 residues long.

This chain joins TRBV10-2 and TRBJ2-5, with a weak D call TRBD2 (6 bases). The J call may be wrong; the DNA end is better matched by TRBJ2-7. This CDR3 has 13 amino acids. CDR1 and CDR2 from the germline V gene are WSHSY and SAAADI. For the CDR3, the DNA is TGCGCCAGCAGTATCGGCCGGGGGAACGAGCAGTACTTC. It specifies CASSIGRGNEQYF.

This clonotype was detected a few times. V gene TRBV27 combines with J gene TRBJ1-5; no reliable D call. CDR3 size: 13 residues. Per the germline V gene, CDR1 is MNHEY and CDR2 is SMNVEV (reference sequence). Trimming took 3 bases from V and 10 from J, leaving 13 bases between them. CDR3 DNA sequence: TGTGCCAGCAGTTTTTCACTCGGCAGCCCCCAGCATTTT. This gives the protein CASSFSLGSPQHF.

V usage is TRBV20-1 and J usage is TRBJ2-7, with D maybe TRBD2 (5 bases). V was pared by 6 bases and J by 2 bases, with 17 bases between. This CDR3 spans 14 amino acids. From germline, CDR1 is DFQATT and CDR2 SNEGSKA (reference sequence). The CDR3 protein is CSAIGLETAYEQYF. In nucleotides, the CDR3 is TGCAGTGCCATAGGACTGGAGACCGCCTACGAGCAGTACTTC.

This clonotype has more than one count but fewer than ten. V gene TRBV7-6 combines with J gene TRBJ2-1; TRBD1 agrees at 11 bases. The length of the CDR3 is 17 residues. The V segment lost 3 bases and the J segment 5 bases; nucleotides outside the gene matches: 9. Germline V gene sequence: CDR1 SGHVS, CDR2 FNYEAQ. The CDR3 bases are TGTGCCAGCAGCTTCAATTTAGGACAGGGGGCAAACAATGAGCAGTTCTTC. Encoded protein: CASSFNLGQGANNEQFF. Using reference TRBV7-6 and TRBJ2-1 for the parts outside the CDR3, the full variable domain is GAGVSQSPRYKVTKRGQDVALRCDPISGHVSLYWYRQALGQGPEFLTYFNYEAQQDKSGLPNDRFSAERPEGSISTLTIQRTEQRDSAMYRCASSFNLGQGANNEQFFGPGTRLTVL.

This rearrangement joins TRBV20-1 to TRBJ1-2; D is ambiguous. Per germline, CDR1 DFQATT and CDR2 SNEGSKA (reference sequence). CDR3 length equals 12 residues. Between the trimmed V and J ends, which lost 6 bases and 4 bases, there was a span of 12 bases. The CDR3 is CSAEDGFYGYTF. The CDR3 coding sequence is TGCAGTGCCGAGGACGGGTTCTATGGCTACACCTTC.

The chain combines TRBV29-1 with TRBJ2-3; TRBD2 matches 7 bases. The germline CDR1 and CDR2 sequences are SQVTM and ANQGSEA. This CDR3 region has 14 residues. With 0 bases clipped from V and 0 bases from J, the junction kept 0 bases outside the gene matches. The CDR3 nucleotides are TGCAGCGTTGAAGAAGCGGGGAGCACAGATACGCAGTATTTT. Translated, it gives CSVEEAGSTDTQYF.

The gene calls are TRBV29-1 and TRBJ2-5; TRBD2 might be the D (5 bases). This CDR3 comprises 12 residues. CDR1 and CDR2 from the germline V gene are SQVTM and ANQGSEA. V lost 3 bases and J lost 4, with 9 bases in between. In DNA form, the CDR3 reads TGCAGCGTTGATACTAGGAGAGAGACCCAGTACTTC. Its protein is CSVDTRRETQYF.